The TCR beta chain under discussion was sequenced for a study of blood T cell repertoires in COVID-19. For the study at large: Whether acute or convalescent, the COVID-19 samples came from the United States, Italy and Spain. Sample material is recorded as cDNA or gDNA derived from T cells, B-cell-depleted T cells, or PBMCs.

Losses at the gene ends were 5 bases for V and 8 bases for J; bases not matched to a gene: 5. CDR3 length equals 14 residues. Germline CDR1 is MNHEY and CDR2 is SMNVEV (reference sequence). Source study methods: Estimates of nucleated cell counts were drawn from the amplification of reference gene primers. Profiled with immunoSEQ multiplex PCR; TCRdb holds only in-frame clones, not every one. V, J and clone size derive from that table, while D and trimming were established from the DNA sequence. Among 45,000 or so clones, about nine tenths were seen once, and the ten largest hold around 25%. The sequence derives from a woman older than 75 in a cohort sampled during active or convalescent COVID-19. The V and J genes are TRBV27 and TRBJ2-1, with 11 positions matching TRBD2. The specimen was peripheral blood. The CDR3 coding sequence is TGTGCCAGCAGTCTCCTAGCGGGGGGAGATGAGCAGTTCTTC. As protein: CASSLLAGGDEQFF.